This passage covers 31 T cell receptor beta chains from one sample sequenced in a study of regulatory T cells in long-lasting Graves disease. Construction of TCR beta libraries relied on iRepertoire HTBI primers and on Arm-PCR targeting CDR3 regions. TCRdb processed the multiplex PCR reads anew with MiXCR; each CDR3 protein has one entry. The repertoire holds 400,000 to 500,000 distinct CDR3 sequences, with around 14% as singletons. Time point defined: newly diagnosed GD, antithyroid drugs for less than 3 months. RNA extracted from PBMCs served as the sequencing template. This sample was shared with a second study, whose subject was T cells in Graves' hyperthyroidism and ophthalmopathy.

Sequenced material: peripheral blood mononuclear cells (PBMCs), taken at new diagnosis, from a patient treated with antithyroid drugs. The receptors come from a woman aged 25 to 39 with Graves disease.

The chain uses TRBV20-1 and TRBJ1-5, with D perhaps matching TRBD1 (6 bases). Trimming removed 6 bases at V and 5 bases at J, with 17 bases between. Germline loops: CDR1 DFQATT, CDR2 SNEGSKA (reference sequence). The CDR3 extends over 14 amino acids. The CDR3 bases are TGCAGTGCCCCGACAGGACTTAACCATCAGCCCCAGCATTTT. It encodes CSAPTGLNHQPQHF.

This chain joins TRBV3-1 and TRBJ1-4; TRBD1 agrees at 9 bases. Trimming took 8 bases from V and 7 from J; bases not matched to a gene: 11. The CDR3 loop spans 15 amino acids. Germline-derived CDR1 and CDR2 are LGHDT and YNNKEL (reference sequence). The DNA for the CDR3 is TGTGCCAGCCTGACAGGGGGAGGGGGGAGTGAAAAACTGTTTTTT. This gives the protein CASLTGGGGSEKLFF.

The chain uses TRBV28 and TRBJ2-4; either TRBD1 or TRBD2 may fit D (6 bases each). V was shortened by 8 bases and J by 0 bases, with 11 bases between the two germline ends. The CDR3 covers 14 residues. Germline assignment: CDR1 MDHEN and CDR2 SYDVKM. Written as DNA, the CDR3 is TGTGCCAGCGGGGGGCGGGGAGCCAAAAACATTCAGTACTTC. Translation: CASGGRGAKNIQYF.

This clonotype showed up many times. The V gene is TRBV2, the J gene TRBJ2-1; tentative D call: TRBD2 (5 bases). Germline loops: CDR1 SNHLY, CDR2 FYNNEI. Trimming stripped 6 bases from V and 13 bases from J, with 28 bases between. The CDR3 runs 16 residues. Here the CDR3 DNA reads TGTGCCAGCAGCGAGACTCCAGGAGGAGCGCTTGAGGAACAGTTCTTC. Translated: CASSETPGGALEEQFF.

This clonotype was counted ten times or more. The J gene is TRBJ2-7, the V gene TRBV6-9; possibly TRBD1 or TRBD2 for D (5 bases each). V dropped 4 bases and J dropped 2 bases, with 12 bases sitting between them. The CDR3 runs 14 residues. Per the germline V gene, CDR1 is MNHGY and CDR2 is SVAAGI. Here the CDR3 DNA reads TGTGCCAGCAGTTGGGACGTGGGGACCTACGAGCAGTACTTC. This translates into CASSWDVGTYEQYF.

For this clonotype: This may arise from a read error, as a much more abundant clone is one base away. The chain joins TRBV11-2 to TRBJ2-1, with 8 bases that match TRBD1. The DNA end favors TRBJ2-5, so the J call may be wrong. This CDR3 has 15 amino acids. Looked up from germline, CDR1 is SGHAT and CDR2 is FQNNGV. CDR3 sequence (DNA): TGTGCCAGCAGCTTAGCAACGACAGGGGCGGAGACCCAGTACTTC. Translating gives CASSLATTGAETQYF.

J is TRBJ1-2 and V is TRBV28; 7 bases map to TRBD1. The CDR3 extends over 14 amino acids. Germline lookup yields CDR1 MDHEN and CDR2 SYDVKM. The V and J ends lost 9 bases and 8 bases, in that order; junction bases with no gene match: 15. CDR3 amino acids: CARKHRGEMRGYTF. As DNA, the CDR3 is TGTGCCAGAAAACACAGGGGAGAGATGCGGGGCTACACCTTC.

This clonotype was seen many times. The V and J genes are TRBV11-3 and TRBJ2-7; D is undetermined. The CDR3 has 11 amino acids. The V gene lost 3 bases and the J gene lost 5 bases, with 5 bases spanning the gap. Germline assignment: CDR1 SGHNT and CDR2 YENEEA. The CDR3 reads CASSFRHEQYF. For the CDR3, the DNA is TGTGCCAGCAGCTTCAGGCACGAGCAGTACTTC.

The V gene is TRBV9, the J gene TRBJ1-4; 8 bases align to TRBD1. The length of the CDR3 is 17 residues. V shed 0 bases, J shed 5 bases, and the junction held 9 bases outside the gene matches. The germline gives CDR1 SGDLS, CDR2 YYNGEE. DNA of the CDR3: TGTGCCAGCAGCGTAGAGGACAGGGCGGGGGCGAATGAAAAACTGTTTTTT. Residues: CASSVEDRAGANEKLFF.

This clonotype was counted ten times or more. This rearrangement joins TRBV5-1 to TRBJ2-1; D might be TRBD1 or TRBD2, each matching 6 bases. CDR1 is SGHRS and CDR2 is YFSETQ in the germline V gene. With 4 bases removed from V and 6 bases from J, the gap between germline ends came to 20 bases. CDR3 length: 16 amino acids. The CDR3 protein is CASSRLGGSISNEQFF. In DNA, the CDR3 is TGCGCCAGCAGCCGCCTAGGGGGGAGTATTTCCAATGAGCAGTTCTTC.

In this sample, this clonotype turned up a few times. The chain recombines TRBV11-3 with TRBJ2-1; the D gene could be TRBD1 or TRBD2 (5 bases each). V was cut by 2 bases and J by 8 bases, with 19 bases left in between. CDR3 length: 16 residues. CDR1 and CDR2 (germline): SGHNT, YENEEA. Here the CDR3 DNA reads TGTGCCAGCAGCTTACGGGACCTTACCTTGGGCCATGAGCAGTTCTTC. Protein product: CASSLRDLTLGHEQFF.

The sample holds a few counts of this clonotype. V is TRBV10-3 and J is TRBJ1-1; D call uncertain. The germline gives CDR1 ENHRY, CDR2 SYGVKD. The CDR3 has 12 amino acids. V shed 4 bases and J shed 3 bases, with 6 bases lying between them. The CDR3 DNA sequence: TGTGCCATCAGTGGCGGCCACACTGAAGCTTTCTTT. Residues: CAISGGHTEAFF.

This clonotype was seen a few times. The CDR3: CSVEDRYNEQFF. CDR3 bases: TGCAGCGTTGAAGATCGCTACAATGAGCAGTTCTTC. The chain combines TRBV29-1 with TRBJ2-1; D gene unclear. V shed 0 bases and J shed 3 bases, with 3 bases lying between them. CDR1 and CDR2 (germline): SQVTM, ANQGSEA. This CDR3 spans 12 amino acids.

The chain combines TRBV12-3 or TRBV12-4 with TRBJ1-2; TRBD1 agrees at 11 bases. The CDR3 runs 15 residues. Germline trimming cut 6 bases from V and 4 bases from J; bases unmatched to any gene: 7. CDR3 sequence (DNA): TGTGCCAGCAGGATCGGGACAGGGGGGGCCTATGGCTACACCTTC. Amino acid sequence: CASRIGTGGAYGYTF.

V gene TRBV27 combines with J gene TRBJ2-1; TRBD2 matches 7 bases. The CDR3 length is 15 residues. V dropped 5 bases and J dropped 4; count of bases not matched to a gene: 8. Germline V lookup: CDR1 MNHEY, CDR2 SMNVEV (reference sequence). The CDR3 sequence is CASSGGGVLYNEQFF. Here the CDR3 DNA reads TGTGCCAGCAGTGGGGGGGGGGTCCTATACAATGAGCAGTTCTTC.

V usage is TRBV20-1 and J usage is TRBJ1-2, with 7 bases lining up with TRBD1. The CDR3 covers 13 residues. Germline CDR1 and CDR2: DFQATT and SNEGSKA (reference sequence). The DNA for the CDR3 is TGCCTGTCACCTGACAGGGCTACCTATGGCTACACCTTC. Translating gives CLSPDRATYGYTF.

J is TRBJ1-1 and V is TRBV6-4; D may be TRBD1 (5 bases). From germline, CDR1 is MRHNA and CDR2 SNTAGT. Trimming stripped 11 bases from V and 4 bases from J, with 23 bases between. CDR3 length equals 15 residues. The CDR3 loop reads CAGSSAAARGTEAFF. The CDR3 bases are TGTGCCGGATCATCGGCCGCGGCGAGGGGCACTGAAGCTTTCTTT.

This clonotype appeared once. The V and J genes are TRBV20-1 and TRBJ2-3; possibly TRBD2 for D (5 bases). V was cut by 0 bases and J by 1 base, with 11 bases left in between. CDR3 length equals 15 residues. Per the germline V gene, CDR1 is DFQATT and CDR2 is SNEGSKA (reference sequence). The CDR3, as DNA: TGCAGTGCTAGAGATTGGCTGCGGGGCACAGATACGCAGTATTTT. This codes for CSARDWLRGTDTQYF.

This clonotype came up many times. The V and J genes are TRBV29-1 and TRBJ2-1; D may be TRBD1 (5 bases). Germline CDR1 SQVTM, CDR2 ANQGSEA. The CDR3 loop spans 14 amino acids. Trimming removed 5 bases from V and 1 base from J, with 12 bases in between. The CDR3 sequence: CSVPPQGSYNEQFF. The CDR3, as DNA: TGCAGCGTTCCACCCCAGGGATCCTACAATGAGCAGTTCTTC.

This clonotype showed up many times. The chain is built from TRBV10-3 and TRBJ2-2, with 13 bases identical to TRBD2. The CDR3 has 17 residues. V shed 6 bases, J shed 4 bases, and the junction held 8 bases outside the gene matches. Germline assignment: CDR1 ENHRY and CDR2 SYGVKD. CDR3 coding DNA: TGTGCCATCAGGGGAGGACTAGCGGGAGCAACCACCGGGGAGCTGTTTTTT. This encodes CAIRGGLAGATTGELFF.

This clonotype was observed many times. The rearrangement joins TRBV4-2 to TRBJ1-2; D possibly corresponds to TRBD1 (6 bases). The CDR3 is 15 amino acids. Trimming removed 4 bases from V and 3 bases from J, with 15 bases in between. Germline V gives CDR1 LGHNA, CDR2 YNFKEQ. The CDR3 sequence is CASSPPTGLDYGYTF. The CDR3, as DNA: TGTGCCAGCAGCCCGCCGACAGGTCTGGACTATGGCTACACCTTC.

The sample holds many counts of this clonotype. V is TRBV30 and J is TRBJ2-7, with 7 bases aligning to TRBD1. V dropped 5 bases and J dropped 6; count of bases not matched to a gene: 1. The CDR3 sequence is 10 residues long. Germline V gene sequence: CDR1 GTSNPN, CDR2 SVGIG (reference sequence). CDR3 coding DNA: TGTGCCTGGGGACAGGTCGAGCAGTACTTC. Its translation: CAWGQVEQYF.

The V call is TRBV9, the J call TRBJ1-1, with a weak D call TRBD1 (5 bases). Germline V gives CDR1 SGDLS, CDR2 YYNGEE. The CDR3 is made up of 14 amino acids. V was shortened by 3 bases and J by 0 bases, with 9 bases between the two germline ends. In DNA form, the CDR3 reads TGTGCCAGCAGCGGAGACAGCGTGAACACTGAAGCTTTCTTT. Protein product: CASSGDSVNTEAFF. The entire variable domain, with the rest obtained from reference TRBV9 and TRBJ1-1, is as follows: DSGVTQTPKHLITATGQRVTLRCSPRSGDLSVYWYQQSLDQGLQFLIQYYNGEERAKGNILERFSAQQFPDLHSELNLSSLELGDSALYFCASSGDSVNTEAFFGQGTRLTVV.

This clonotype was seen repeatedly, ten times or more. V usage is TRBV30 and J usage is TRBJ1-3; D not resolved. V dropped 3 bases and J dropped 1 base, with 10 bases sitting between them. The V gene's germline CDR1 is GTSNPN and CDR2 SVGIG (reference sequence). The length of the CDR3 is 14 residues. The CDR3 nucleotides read TGTGCCTGGAGACTCGAGATATCTGGAAACACCATATATTTT. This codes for CAWRLEISGNTIYF.

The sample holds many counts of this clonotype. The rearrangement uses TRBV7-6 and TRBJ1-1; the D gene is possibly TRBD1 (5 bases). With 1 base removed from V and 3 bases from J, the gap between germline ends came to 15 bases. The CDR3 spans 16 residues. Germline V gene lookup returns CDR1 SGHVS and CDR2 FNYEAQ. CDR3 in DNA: TGTGCCAGCAGCTTAGGCTCGATAGGGACGTACACTGAAGCTTTCTTT. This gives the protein CASSLGSIGTYTEAFF.

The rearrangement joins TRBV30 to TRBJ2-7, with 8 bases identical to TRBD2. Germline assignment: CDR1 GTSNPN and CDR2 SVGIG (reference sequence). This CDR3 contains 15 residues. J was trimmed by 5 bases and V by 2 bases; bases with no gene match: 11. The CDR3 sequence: CAWSKAGVLGHEQYF. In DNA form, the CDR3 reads TGTGCCTGGAGTAAAGCGGGGGTTTTGGGACACGAGCAGTACTTC. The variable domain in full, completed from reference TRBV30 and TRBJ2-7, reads SQTIHQWPATLVQPVGSPLSLECTVEGTSNPNLYWYRQAAGRGLQLLFYSVGIGQISSEVPQNLSASRPQDRQFILSSKKLLLSDSGFYLCAWSKAGVLGHEQYFGPGTRLTVT.

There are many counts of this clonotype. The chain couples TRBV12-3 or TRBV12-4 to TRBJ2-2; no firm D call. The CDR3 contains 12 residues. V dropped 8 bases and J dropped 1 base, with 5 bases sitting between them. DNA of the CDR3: TGTGCCAGCGACCTGAACACCGGGGAGCTGTTTTTT. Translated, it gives CASDLNTGELFF.

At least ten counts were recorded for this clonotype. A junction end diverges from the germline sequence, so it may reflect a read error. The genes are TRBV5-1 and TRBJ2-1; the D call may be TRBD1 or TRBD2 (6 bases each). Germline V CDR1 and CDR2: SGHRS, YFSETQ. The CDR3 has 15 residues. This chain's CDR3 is CASSLGGGSYNEQFF. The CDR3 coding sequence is TGTGCCAGCAGCTTAGGGGGAGGCTCCTACAATGAGCAGTTCTTC.

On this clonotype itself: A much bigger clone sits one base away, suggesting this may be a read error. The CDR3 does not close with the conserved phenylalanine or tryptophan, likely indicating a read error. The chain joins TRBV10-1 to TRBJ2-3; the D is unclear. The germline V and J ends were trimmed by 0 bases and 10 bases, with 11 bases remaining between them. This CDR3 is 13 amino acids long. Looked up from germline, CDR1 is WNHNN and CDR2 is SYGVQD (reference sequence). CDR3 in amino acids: CASSESPIAAQYL. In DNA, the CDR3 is TGCGCCAGCAGTGAGTCTCCTATCGCTGCGCAGTATCTT.

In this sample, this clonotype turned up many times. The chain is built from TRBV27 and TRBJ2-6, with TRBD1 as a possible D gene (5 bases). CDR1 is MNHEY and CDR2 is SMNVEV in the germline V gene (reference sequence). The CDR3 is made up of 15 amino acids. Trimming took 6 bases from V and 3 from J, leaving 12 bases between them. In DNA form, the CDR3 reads TGTGCCAGCAGCCCAGGGTTCTTTGGGGCCAACGTCCTGACTTTC. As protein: CASSPGFFGANVLTF.

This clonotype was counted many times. The CDR3 sequence: CSAQQGPGNTEAFF. The DNA of the CDR3 is TGCAGTGCTCAACAGGGGCCCGGGAACACTGAAGCTTTCTTT. This chain connects TRBV20-1 to TRBJ1-1; TRBD1 matches at 7 bases. V lost 5 bases and J lost 1; bases outside the gene matches: 7. Germline loops: CDR1 DFQATT, CDR2 SNEGSKA (reference sequence). The CDR3 has 14 amino acids.